Listed below are T cell receptor beta chains from one sample, sequenced in a study of Graves' ophthalmopathy and Graves' hyperthyroidism. TCRdb reprocessed the multiplex PCR reads via MiXCR and lists one record per CDR3 protein. The sample lists some 410,000 distinct CDR3 sequences, 20% to 25% occurring once. The sequenced sample consisted of peripheral blood. Source of these receptors: a woman under 30 with stable Graves' hyperthyroidism. CDR3s include the opening cysteine and the closing phenylalanine or tryptophan.

J	V	CDR3
TRBJ2-5	TRBV3-1	CASSQDAKRETQYF
TRBJ2-7	TRBV15	CATSRNRGTGVQGYEQYF
TRBJ1-1	TRBV5-1	CASSKREMNTEAFF
TRBJ2-7	TRBV28	CASSLWQADEQYF
TRBJ1-2	TRBV18	CASSPSTGGYGYTF
TRBJ2-4	TRBV20-1	CSALDRGGNIQYF
TRBJ2-7	TRBV12-3/TRBV12-4	CASSFGRTGVEQYF
TRBJ1-5	TRBV4-1	CASSQGRGEGNQPQHF
TRBJ2-7	TRBV4-2	CASSQVETGYEQYF
TRBJ1-1	TRBV5-1	CASSLAGPPLNTEAFF
TRBJ1-2	TRBV27	CASSPRRGDDGYTF
TRBJ1-1	TRBV19	CASRRDRGPTEAFF
TRBJ2-7	TRBV12-5	CASGSVRYEQYF
TRBJ1-1	TRBV6-5	CASSYGGAGVNTEAFF
TRBJ1-1	TRBV10-1	CASSEWRVMNTEAFF
TRBJ1-2	TRBV7-2	CASSARDSTPQGYTF
TRBJ2-7	TRBV18	CTSTGQDSYEQYF
TRBJ2-2	TRBV4-1	CASSRPDFSSTGELFF
TRBJ2-7	TRBV30	CAWGHRAHEQYF
TRBJ1-1	TRBV6-2/TRBV6-3	CASSYFIGRDRGWDTEAFF
TRBJ1-2	TRBV6-2/TRBV6-3	CASSYLGQSYGYTF
TRBJ2-5	TRBV29-1	CSVEYRLRETQYF
TRBJ1-5	TRBV19	CASSMGQVNQPQHF
TRBJ2-7	TRBV27	CASRERGVQGYEQYF
TRBJ2-2	TRBV9	CASSVGDRGYTGELFF
TRBJ1-1	TRBV20-1	CSARARTGMNTEAFF
TRBJ2-5	TRBV9	CASSAQGREQETQYF